Presented here are 9 T cell receptor beta chains from one specimen sequenced in a study of blood T cell repertoires in COVID-19. The repertoire was sequenced with immunoSEQ multiplex PCR; TCRdb's copy has only in-frame clones and lacks some. This sample has about 79,000 clones, with 75% to 90% found just once. Sequencing was done on a sample of peripheral blood. The receptors derive from a man between 65 and 85 years old with active or convalescent COVID-19.

The gene calls are TRBV28 and TRBJ1-2; D not certain. The CDR3 is made up of 13 amino acids. The V end was cut by 3 bases, the J end by 1 base, with 6 bases between. Germline V gene sequence: CDR1 MDHEN, CDR2 SYDVKM. The DNA for the CDR3 is TGTGCCAGCAGTTTTTCCGTTAACTATGGCTACACCTTC. Protein sequence: CASSFSVNYGYTF.

The V call is TRBV4-2, the J call TRBJ1-5, with D possibly being TRBD1 (6 bases). V was pared by 1 base and J by 0 bases, with 10 bases between. The CDR3 sequence is 16 residues long. CDR1 and CDR2 (germline): LGHNA, YNFKEQ. DNA of the CDR3: TGTGCCAGCAGCCAAGGGACAGTCTATAGCAATCAGCCCCAGCATTTT. This gives the protein CASSQGTVYSNQPQHF.

This chain links TRBV19 with TRBJ1-1; 7 nucleotides line up with TRBD1. Germline trimming cut 4 bases from V and 1 base from J; bases unmatched to any gene: 3. There are 14 residues in the CDR3. CDR1 is LNHDA and CDR2 is SQIVND in the germline V gene (reference sequence). DNA for the CDR3: TGTGCCAGTAGTAGGGGGACAGAGAACACTGAAGCTTTCTTT. Amino acids: CASSRGTENTEAFF.

As for this clone: The sample carries other DNA sequences with the same CDR3. V gene TRBV15 combines with J gene TRBJ1-3; possible D gene TRBD1, 5 bases. With 1 base removed from V and 2 bases from J, the gap between germline ends came to 9 bases. The CDR3 is 15 residues long. Germline V lookup: CDR1 LNHNV, CDR2 YYDKDF (reference sequence). CDR3 coding DNA: TGTGCCACCAGCAGAGTCGGGGGAGCTGGAAACACCATATATTTT. Translation: CATSRVGGAGNTIYF.

In its sample, this clone was seen once. The genes are TRBV5-6 and TRBJ1-5; tentatively, D is TRBD1 (6 bases). CDR3 length: 16 amino acids. The germline V gene has CDR1 SGHDT and CDR2 YYEEEE. Between the trimmed V and J ends, which lost 5 bases and 0 bases, there was a span of 15 bases. The CDR3 sequence: CASRPSRGPSNQPQHF. CDR3 coding DNA: TGTGCCAGCAGGCCAAGCAGGGGCCCTAGCAATCAGCCCCAGCATTTT.

The chain recombines TRBV10-1 with TRBJ2-1; TRBD2 matches 10 bases. The CDR3 is 15 residues long. V lost 9 bases and J lost 0; bases outside the gene matches: 5. In germline, CDR1 is WNHNN, CDR2 SYGVQD (reference sequence). In DNA form, the CDR3 reads TGCGCCAGGATCTCTAGCGGGAGCTCCTACAATGAGCAGTTCTTC. Its protein product is CARISSGSSYNEQFF.

The rearrangement links TRBV7-2 to TRBJ1-4; the D gene is possibly TRBD1 (5 bases). Per the germline V gene, CDR1 is SGHTA and CDR2 is FQGNSA. The CDR3 is 15 amino acids. V lost 2 bases and J 4 bases, leaving 11 bases between the germline ends. The CDR3 nucleotides read TGTGCCAGCAGCTTAAATCCGGGGGGTAATGAAAAACTGTTTTTT. The encoded protein is CASSLNPGGNEKLFF.

The V call is TRBV7-9, the J call TRBJ1-5, with 8 bases matching TRBD1. Germline CDR1 reads SEHNR; CDR2 reads FQNEAQ (reference sequence). The length of the CDR3 is 14 residues. J lost 6 bases, V lost 4 bases, and 5 bases had no gene match. CDR3: CASSSSGGGQPQHF. CDR3 sequence (DNA): TGTGCCAGCAGCTCATCAGGGGGCGGTCAGCCCCAGCATTTT.

V usage is TRBV14 and J usage is TRBJ2-5; 14 bases fit TRBD2. CDR1 is SGHDN, CDR2 FVKESK, per germline. The V segment lost 0 bases and the J segment 7 bases; nucleotides outside the gene matches: 4. This CDR3 comprises 16 residues. Here the CDR3 reads CASSQDGTSGSRTQYF. CDR3 nucleotide sequence: TGTGCCAGCAGCCAAGATGGGACTAGCGGGAGTCGGACCCAGTACTTC.